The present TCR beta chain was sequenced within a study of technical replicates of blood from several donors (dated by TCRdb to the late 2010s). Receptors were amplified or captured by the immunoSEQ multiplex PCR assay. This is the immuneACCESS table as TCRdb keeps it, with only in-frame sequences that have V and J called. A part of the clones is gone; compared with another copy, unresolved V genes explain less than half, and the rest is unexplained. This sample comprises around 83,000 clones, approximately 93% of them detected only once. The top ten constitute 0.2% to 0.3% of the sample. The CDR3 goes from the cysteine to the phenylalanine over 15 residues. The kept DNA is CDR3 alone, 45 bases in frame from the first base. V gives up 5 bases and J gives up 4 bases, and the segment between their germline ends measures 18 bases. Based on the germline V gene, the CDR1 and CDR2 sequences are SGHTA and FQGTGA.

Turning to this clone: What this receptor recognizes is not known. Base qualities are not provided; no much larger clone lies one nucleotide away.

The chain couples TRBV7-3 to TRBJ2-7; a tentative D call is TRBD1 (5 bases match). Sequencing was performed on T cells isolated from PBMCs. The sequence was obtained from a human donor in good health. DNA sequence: TGTGCCAGCAGCCTAAAGCAAGGGGCGCTATACGAGCAGTACTTC. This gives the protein CASSLKQGALYEQYF.